Shown below are 25 T cell receptor beta chains from a single sample sequenced in a study of tumor-infiltrating lymphocytes in primary liver carcinoma. Reverse transcription of 450 to 500 ng total RNA with a constant-region primer produced TCR beta cDNA. Library construction for TCR beta comprised three nested multiplex PCR rounds performed with slightly modified ARM-PCR. A C-beta reverse primer and TRBV1-TRBV30 forward primers served in each of the first two PCR rounds, at approximately 10 cycles apiece. TCRdb passed the multiplex PCR reads through MiXCR, listing each CDR3 protein once. The repertoire holds about 120,000 distinct CDR3 sequences, with approximately 71% as singletons. RNA and DNA were co-extracted from about 19-30 mg of unsorted bulk tissue. The sample consisted of tumor-adjacent normal liver tissue. Receptors were obtained from a woman aged 55-75 years with primary liver carcinoma and hepatitis B virus infection.

A word on this clonotype: Compared with germline, one end of the junction differs, possibly owing to a read error. The V call is TRBV11-2, the J call TRBJ2-1; either TRBD1 or TRBD2 may fit D (5 bases each). Germline V gives CDR1 SGHAT, CDR2 FQNNGV. The CDR3 has 15 amino acids. The CDR3 spells CDSSLGVGTGNEQFF. In DNA form, the CDR3 reads TGTGACAGCAGCTTAGGGGTGGGGACGGGCAATGAGCAGTTCTTC.

This chain links TRBV4-2 with TRBJ2-3, with 8 bases that match TRBD2. The CDR3 covers 16 residues. The V gene end was trimmed by 5 bases and the J gene end by 1 base; junction bases not matched to a gene: 8. Germline-derived CDR1 and CDR2 are LGHNA and YNFKEQ. The CDR3 is CASSKGSGGGTDTQYF. The DNA of the CDR3 is TGTGCCAGCAGCAAGGGATCGGGAGGGGGCACAGATACGCAGTATTTT.

The V gene is TRBV25-1, the J gene TRBJ2-1; D gene ambiguous. V was pared by 4 bases and J by 9 bases, with 13 bases between. CDR1 and CDR2 (germline): MGHDK, SYGVNS. CDR3 size: 13 residues. CDR3 in DNA: TGTGCCAGCAGTGGATTTCTAGTAGGTGAGCAGTTCTTC. Protein product: CASSGFLVGEQFF.

Regarding this clonotype: The junction shows a germline mismatch at one end, possibly a read error. The chain joins TRBV7-9 to TRBJ2-5, with 13 bases aligning to TRBD2. CDR3 length: 16 residues. CDR1 SEHNR and CDR2 FQNEAQ come from the germline V gene (reference sequence). CDR3 residues: CTSSPPGLAGQEIQYF. In nucleotides, the CDR3 is TGTACCAGCAGCCCACCGGGACTAGCGGGGCAAGAGATCCAGTACTTC.

Note on this clonotype: The junction differs from germline at one of its ends, possibly a read error. The rearrangement joins TRBV7-9 to TRBJ2-3, with D possibly TRBD2 on 6 matching bases. Germline V lookup: CDR1 SEHNR, CDR2 FQNEAQ (reference sequence). The CDR3 runs 15 residues. The DNA for the CDR3 is TGTGCCAGCAGCTTCCCGGGAGTAATCACAGATGCGCAGTACTTT. It yields the protein CASSFPGVITDAQYF.

On this clonotype itself: A much larger clone sits a single nucleotide away, making a read error possible. The CDR3 is CVSSLELGRMRTF. CDR3 DNA: TGTGTCAGCAGCTTGGAGTTAGGTCGGATGAGAACCTTC. V gene TRBV5-4 combines with J gene TRBJ1-2; D gene uncertain. The CDR3 length is 13 residues. Germline V gives CDR1 SGHNT, CDR2 YYREEE (reference sequence).

In the case of this clonotype: At one of its ends the junction is not consistent with the germline gene, which may arise from a read error. The chain's CDR3 is CASSSGDTEALF. In DNA, the CDR3 is TGTGCCAGCAGTTCAGGAGATACTGAAGCTCTCTTT. The J gene is TRBJ1-1, the V gene TRBV4-1, with D uncertain. Germline-derived CDR1 and CDR2 are MGHRA and YSYEKL. The CDR3 contains 12 residues.

About this clonotype itself: Since the CDR3 does not end with the conserved phenylalanine or tryptophan, this likely comes from a read error. This chain's CDR3 is CASRPSETSSDTQYI. Here the CDR3 DNA reads TGTGCCAGCAGGCCCTCTGAGACTAGCTCAGATACGCAGTATATT. The chain links TRBV11-2 to TRBJ2-3, with 7 positions matching TRBD2. Trimming cost V 6 bases and J 4 bases; bases outside gene matches: 10. Germline assignment: CDR1 SGHAT and CDR2 FQNNGV. The CDR3 has 15 amino acids.

Remarks on this clonotype: The CDR3 carries no conserved terminal phenylalanine or tryptophan, so it likely arises from a read error. J is TRBJ2-7 and V is TRBV29-1; TRBD1 is a possible D gene (7 bases). The CDR3 is 14 residues long. Germline V CDR1 and CDR2: SQVTM, ANQGSEA. This CDR3 reads CNVAGTAATYEQYL. Here the CDR3 DNA reads TGCAACGTTGCGGGGACAGCGGCAACATACGAGCAGTACTTA.

This chain joins TRBV7-8 and TRBJ1-2; D may be TRBD1 (6 bases). The germline V and J ends were trimmed by 7 bases and 4 bases, with 13 bases remaining between them. This CDR3 region has 13 residues. In germline, CDR1 is SGHVS, CDR2 FQNEAQ. The CDR3 region is CASNSKGGYGYTF. The CDR3 DNA follows: TGTGCCAGCAACTCGAAGGGGGGCTATGGCTACACCTTC.

In DNA form, the CDR3 reads TGTGCCAGCAGTGCCAGGGAGGGTCAGCCCCAGTATTTT. Its translation: CASSAREGQPQYF. The chain couples TRBV6-4 to TRBJ1-5; 7 bases are a match to TRBD2. Gene TRBJ2-3 matches the end of the DNA better, so the J call may be wrong. The germline V gene encodes CDR1 MRHNA and CDR2 SNTAGT. The CDR3 extends over 13 amino acids.

For this clonotype: It is likely a read error, because the conserved phenylalanine at the end of the CDR3 is missing. The genes are TRBV29-1 and TRBJ2-7; no definite D call. V was clipped by 4 bases and J by 4 bases, with 8 bases between them. CDR1 and CDR2 from the germline V gene are SQVTM and ANQGSEA. This CDR3 is 11 amino acids long. Written as DNA, the CDR3 is TGCAGCGTTGTACGAAATTACGAGCAGTACTTG. Protein product: CSVVRNYEQYL.

This clonotype came up once. Possible read error: a much larger clone is one base away. The chain uses TRBV5-1 and TRBJ2-7; 9 bases match TRBD2. The CDR3 is 15 amino acids. Germline V gene sequence: CDR1 SGHRS, CDR2 YFSETQ. CDR3 amino acids: CANSTSGTSTYEQYF. CDR3 bases: TGCGCCAACAGCACCAGCGGGACTAGCACCTACGAGCAGTACTTC.

Note on this clonotype: This may come from a read error, since a much larger clone is one base off. The chain employs TRBV28 and TRBJ2-5; perhaps TRBD2 as D (6 bases). The CDR3 consists of 14 residues. V dropped 5 bases and J dropped 5 bases, with 15 bases sitting between them. Germline CDR1 and CDR2: MDHEN and SYDVKM. The CDR3, as DNA: TGTGCCAGCAGTGGGACTCCGAGCAGGGAGACCCAGTACTTC. This sequence encodes CASSGTPSRETQYF.

This clonotype was observed a few times. The J gene is TRBJ2-7, the V gene TRBV2; 8 positions match TRBD2. The germline CDR1 and CDR2 sequences are SNHLY and FYNNEI. V gave up 4 bases and J gave up 2 bases; unmatched junction bases: 13. The CDR3 runs to 17 residues. CDR3 bases: TGTGCCAGCAGTGCGGCAGCGGGGGCAGCCCACACCTACGAGCAGTACTTC. Translated: CASSAAAGAAHTYEQYF. The whole variable domain, filled in from reference TRBV2 and TRBJ2-7, reads EPEVTQTPSHQVTQMGQEVILRCVPISNHLYFYWYRQILGQKVEFLVSFYNNEISEKSEIFDDQFSVERPDGSNFTLKIRSTKLEDSAMYFCASSAAAGAAHTYEQYFGPGTRLTVT.

This clonotype was seen ten or more times. This chain joins TRBV5-6 and TRBJ1-5; 7 nucleotides align to TRBD1. Germline values: CDR1 SGHDT, CDR2 YYEEEE. V was pared by 4 bases and J by 6 bases, with 10 bases of the junction left unmatched. The CDR3 has 15 residues. The CDR3, as DNA: TGTGCCAGCAGCGCCGGGACAGCCACAGGTCAGCCCCAGCATTTT. Its protein product is CASSAGTATGQPQHF.

Remarks on this clonotype: The junction departs from germline at one end; a sequencing error may be responsible. The V gene is TRBV11-2, the J gene TRBJ2-5; 9 bases map to TRBD2. The CDR3 runs to 16 residues. Germline CDR1 reads SGHAT; CDR2 reads FQNNGV. The CDR3 nucleotides are TGTGCCAGCAGCTACTCCTGTGGTAGCGGGGGAGAGACGCAGTACTTC. Translated: CASSYSCGSGGETQYF.

This clonotype was found once. The chain couples TRBV7-3 to TRBJ2-3, with D perhaps matching TRBD2 (6 bases). Germline V gives CDR1 SGHTA, CDR2 FQGTGA. The CDR3 contains 13 residues. Trimming pared 5 bases from V and 4 bases from J, leaving 10 bases between. For the CDR3, the DNA is TGTGCCAGCAGCCAATCTAGCGCAGATACGCAGTATTTT. Translation: CASSQSSADTQYF.

Points on this clonotype: One end of the junction fails to match germline, which may point to a read error. The chain combines TRBV28 with TRBJ1-1; D unresolved. CDR3 size: 14 residues. Germline V gene sequence: CDR1 MDHEN, CDR2 SYDVKM. CDR3 sequence reads: CASSLYRGNTEAIF. The CDR3 DNA follows: TGTGCCAGCAGTTTATATAGAGGAAACACCGAAGCTATCTTT.

Turning to this clonotype: One end of the junction varies from germline; a read error may be responsible. This chain uses TRBV5-1 with TRBJ2-1; D call uncertain. Germline-derived CDR1 and CDR2 are SGHRS and YFSETQ. This CDR3 is 14 amino acids long. CDR3 sequence reads: CASSLDTLYNEHFF. DNA of the CDR3: TGCGCCAGCAGCTTGGACACCCTCTACAATGAGCACTTCTTC.

With regard to this clonotype: Its ends do not fully match the called genes, so a read error is possible. V and J are TRBV28 and TRBJ1-3; no firm D call. CDR1 is MDHEN and CDR2 is SYDVKM in the germline V gene. The CDR3 is 14 amino acids. CDR3 region: CVSTSVSSGNSIYF. CDR3 nucleotide sequence: TGTGTCAGCACCTCCGTATCCTCTGGAAACAGCATATATTTT.

On this clonotype: The conserved phenylalanine or tryptophan normally closing the CDR3 is absent here, so this likely arose from a read error. The chain recombines TRBV6-6 with TRBJ1-5, with 10 positions matching TRBD1. Germline-derived CDR1 and CDR2 are MNHNY and SVGAGI (reference sequence). The CDR3 sequence is 15 residues long. The DNA for the CDR3 is TGTGCCAGCAGCCGTGGACAGGGGGGCAATCAGTCCCAGCATTCT. It yields the protein CASSRGQGGNQSQHS.

This clonotype is a singleton in its sample. The J gene is TRBJ2-7, the V gene TRBV10-2, with 11 bases aligning to TRBD2. J lost 5 bases, V lost 4 bases, and 10 bases had no gene match. CDR1 is WSHSY and CDR2 is SAAADI in the germline V gene. The length of the CDR3 is 16 residues. The CDR3 nucleotides read TGCGCCAGCAGTGGCCGGCTAGCGGGAGGATCGCACGAGCAGTACTTC. This translates into CASSGRLAGGSHEQYF.

This clonotype is labeled medium-sized (0.01 to 0.1%). V gene TRBV11-2 combines with J gene TRBJ1-4; weak D call: TRBD1 (6 bases). There are 14 residues in the CDR3. The germline CDR1 and CDR2 sequences are SGHAT and FQNNGV. Trimming cost V 3 bases and J 7 bases, with 12 bases left between them. The DNA of the CDR3 is TGTGCCAGCAGCTTCCGGGACAAGGGTGAAAAACTGTTTTTT. Protein product: CASSFRDKGEKLFF. The full variable domain, rest sourced from reference TRBV11-2 and TRBJ1-4, is EAGVAQSPRYKIIEKRQSVAFWCNPISGHATLYWYQQILGQGPKLLIQFQNNGVVDDSQLPKDRFSAERLKGVDSTLKIQPAKLEDSAVYLCASSFRDKGEKLFFGSGTQLSVL.

This clonotype was recorded once. Since a much larger clone is just one base distant, this may be a read error. The V call is TRBV7-9, the J call TRBJ2-1; 11 bases line up with TRBD2. There are 16 residues in the CDR3. Losses at the gene ends were 2 bases for V and 5 bases for J; bases not matched to a gene: 5. Germline CDR1 is SEHNR and CDR2 is FQNEAQ (reference sequence). As DNA, the CDR3 is TGTGCCAGCAGCTTACGACTAGCGGGATGGAACAATGAGCAGTTCTTC. This translates into CASSLRLAGWNNEQFF.